This TCR beta chain was documented in a study of T cells after yellow fever vaccination. TCRdb re-called the 5' RACE reads through MiXCR, storing one row per CDR3 protein. The sample shows a few hundred thousand distinct CDR3 sequences, 4% to 5.5% of them seen only once. Whole-study results and caveats: Subsequent booster samples again held most clones from primary vaccination (roughly 95% CD4, just under 90% CD8).

This CDR3 is built from 14 residues. From germline, CDR1 is KGHSH and CDR2 LQKENI. Regarding this clonotype: As yet, its antigen is unknown. It may be a read error: a sequence one base away is much more abundant.

The gene calls are TRBV18 and TRBJ1-1; D remains ambiguous. The source is a man aged 18 to 35 who received the YFV17D yellow fever vaccine. The sequenced sample was PBMCs, obtained 15 days after the yellow fever booster vaccination. The CDR3 spells CASSPRGGNAEAFF. The CDR3 DNA follows: TGTGCCAGCTCACCACGGGGAGGGAACGCTGAAGCTTTCTTT.